The 9 T cell receptor beta chains given below trace back to one sample, sequenced in a study of low-dose radiotherapy and immunotherapy resistance in tumors. First-strand cDNA used TRAV- and TRBV-specific primers, covering alpha and beta chains. TCRs underwent roughly 20 PCR cycles of amplification with a constant-region primer and V-primer adapter. MiXCR, applied by TCRdb to the reads, yields one record per CDR3 protein. The data show approximately 6,300 distinct CDR3 sequences, with 71% seen just once and around 10% held by the top ten. These receptors came from a human donor with advanced metastatic prostate, ovarian, gallbladder or colorectal cancer (not recorded which). This table probably holds off-target reads from a library built for another chain.

V is TRBV28 and J is TRBJ1-1; D gene ambiguous. The V gene's germline CDR1 is MDHEN and CDR2 SYDVKM. The V gene lost 0 bases and the J gene lost 2 bases, with 13 bases spanning the gap. This CDR3 is 16 amino acids long. CDR3 sequence (DNA): TGTGCCAGCAGTTTATGGACCATCGGACGAAACACTGAAGCTTTCTTT. This sequence encodes CASSLWTIGRNTEAFF.

The V and J genes are TRBV6-6 and TRBJ2-7; no definite D call. Germline V gene data show CDR1 as MNHNY and CDR2 as SVGAGI (reference sequence). V was clipped by 6 bases and J by 5 bases, with 14 bases between them. The CDR3 length is 13 residues. CDR3 residues: CASRAGGIHEQYF. Written as DNA, the CDR3 is TGTGCCAGCAGAGCCGGTGGGATCCACGAGCAGTACTTC.

The gene calls are TRBV3-1 and TRBJ1-5, with 10 bases aligning to TRBD1. CDR3 length equals 14 residues. V was clipped by 3 bases and J by 7 bases; unmatched bases: 3. Germline V gene data show CDR1 as LGHDT and CDR2 as YNNKEL (reference sequence). CDR3 sequence: CASSQADRGQPQHF. CDR3 coding DNA: TGTGCCAGCAGCCAGGCGGACAGGGGGCAGCCCCAGCATTTT.

The chain links TRBV11-2 to TRBJ1-6; the match to TRBD1 covers 8 bases. CDR3 size: 15 residues. Germline CDR1 is SGHAT and CDR2 is FQNNGV. The ends lost 5 bases at V and 8 bases at J; junction bases unmatched: 8. CDR3 in amino acids: CASSPRTGRDSPLHF. For the CDR3, the DNA is TGTGCCAGCAGCCCTAGGACAGGGAGGGATTCACCCCTCCACTTT.

The J gene is TRBJ1-1, the V gene TRBV28; 7 nucleotides line up with TRBD1. J lost 0 bases, V lost 6 bases, and 13 bases had no gene match. The germline V gene encodes CDR1 MDHEN and CDR2 SYDVKM. This CDR3 is built from 17 residues. Here the CDR3 reads CASSPRGAGYMNTEAFF. The CDR3 region has the DNA TGTGCCAGCAGCCCCAGGGGGGCAGGGTATATGAACACTGAAGCTTTCTTT.

The chain is built from TRBV14 and TRBJ2-1, with 8 bases matching TRBD1. In germline, CDR1 is SGHDN, CDR2 FVKESK. J gave up 7 bases and V 4 bases, and 9 bases lay outside the gene matches. CDR3 length: 15 amino acids. CDR3 loop: CASSPYGQGGNEQFF. In nucleotides, the CDR3 is TGTGCCAGCAGCCCGTACGGACAGGGCGGGAATGAGCAGTTCTTC.

This chain links TRBV20-1 with TRBJ1-6; no clear D. Germline lookup yields CDR1 DFQATT and CDR2 SNEGSKA (reference sequence). The V end was cut by 5 bases, the J end by 7 bases, with 9 bases between. The CDR3 runs to 12 residues. For the CDR3, the DNA is TGCAGTGCTGCGCAACCAAATTCACCCCTCCACTTT. It codes for CSAAQPNSPLHF.

CDR3 amino acids: CASSSTSGGIRETQYF. CDR3 DNA: TGCGCCAGCAGCTCGACTAGCGGGGGGATTCGAGAGACCCAGTACTTC. The rearrangement uses TRBV5-1 and TRBJ2-5; 13 positions agree with TRBD2. Germline V gives CDR1 SGHRS, CDR2 YFSETQ. Trimming at V came to 3 bases and at J to 4 bases, leaving 6 bases not matched to a gene. This CDR3 is built from 16 residues.

The chain employs TRBV5-1 and TRBJ2-2; TRBD1 matches at 8 bases. Unmatched junction bases numbered 4, after V lost 8 bases and J lost 4 bases. Per the germline V gene, CDR1 is SGHRS and CDR2 is YFSETQ. The CDR3 sequence is 13 residues long. The CDR3 loop reads CASSDRVTGELFF. DNA of the CDR3: TGCGCCAGTTCGGACAGGGTCACCGGGGAGCTGTTTTTT.